Shown below are 30 T cell receptor beta chains from a single sample sequenced in a study of cytomegalovirus exposure and HLA in healthy donors. PCR primers comprised 60 Vbeta and 13 Jbeta primers. Measured with immunoSEQ multiplex PCR; TCRdb has only the in-frame clones, and not every one. The data contain just over 150,000 clones, roughly 85% of them seen just once; the ten biggest clones take up 2% to 2.5%. Specimen: PBMCs. These receptors originate from a woman in her late teens or twenties in good health and CMV-seronegative.

The gene calls are TRBV9 and TRBJ2-3; 7 nucleotides agree with TRBD1. With 0 bases clipped from V and 7 bases from J, the junction kept 8 bases outside the gene matches. Germline V CDR1 and CDR2: SGDLS, YYNGEE. The CDR3 extends over 15 amino acids. The CDR3 bases are TGTGCCAGCAGCGTAGACACAGGGGCTTCGAATACGCAGTATTTT. This sequence encodes CASSVDTGASNTQYF.

The chain uses TRBV4-1 and TRBJ2-5, with a possible D match to TRBD2 (7 bases). The CDR3 totals 18 residues. V was trimmed by 0 bases and J by 0 bases, leaving 17 bases between them. Germline values: CDR1 MGHRA, CDR2 YSYEKL. The CDR3 is CASSQDSLAGAHQETQYF. CDR3 in DNA: TGCGCCAGCAGCCAAGATTCATTGGCGGGGGCGCACCAAGAGACCCAGTACTTC.

This clone was seen once. The chain recombines TRBV11-2 with TRBJ1-2; 7 bases match TRBD1. From germline, CDR1 is SGHAT and CDR2 FQNNGV. The CDR3 extends over 13 amino acids. V dropped 5 bases and J dropped 8; count of bases not matched to a gene: 8. CDR3 sequence reads: CASSGGTARGYTF. The CDR3 nucleotides read TGTGCCAGCAGCGGAGGGACAGCGAGGGGCTACACCTTC.

V usage is TRBV2 and J usage is TRBJ1-1; 7 bases match TRBD1. Germline CDR1 reads SNHLY; CDR2 reads FYNNEI. This CDR3 has 13 residues. The V gene end was trimmed by 7 bases and the J gene end by 2 bases; junction bases not matched to a gene: 4. The CDR3 loop is CASTWTGNTEAFF. The CDR3 DNA sequence: TGTGCCAGCACCTGGACAGGTAACACTGAAGCTTTCTTT.

The rearrangement links TRBV4-2 to TRBJ1-3; D remains ambiguous. V gave up 0 bases and J gave up 0 bases, with 12 bases separating them. Germline CDR1 is LGHNA and CDR2 is YNFKEQ. The CDR3 is 17 residues long. The CDR3 protein is CASSQDLPGFSGNTIYF. The CDR3 bases are TGTGCCAGCAGCCAAGATTTGCCGGGTTTCTCTGGAAACACCATATATTTT.

This clone was seen more than once but under ten times. The chain carries TRBV18 and TRBJ1-2; 7 nucleotides line up with TRBD1. Trimming cost V 6 bases and J 6 bases; bases outside gene matches: 10. Germline CDR1 reads KGHSH; CDR2 reads LQKENI. This CDR3 contains 14 residues. In nucleotides, the CDR3 is TGTGCCAGCTCCGAGATGGCAGGGGGAGATGGCTACACCTTC. It codes for CASSEMAGGDGYTF.

The rearrangement links TRBV6-6 to TRBJ2-5, with TRBD1 as a possible D gene (5 bases). Trimming shortened V by 2 bases and J by 0 bases, and 13 bases separated the two germline ends. Germline V gene lookup returns CDR1 MNHNY and CDR2 SVGAGI (reference sequence). The CDR3 loop spans 16 amino acids. This CDR3 reads CASSYGRATYQETQYF. The CDR3 DNA sequence: TGTGCCAGCAGTTACGGCAGGGCTACGTACCAAGAGACCCAGTACTTC.

CDR3 nucleotide sequence: TGTGCCAGCAGTCCAGGACGGAGGATGACGCCCCTCCACTTT. Encoded protein: CASSPGRRMTPLHF. The chain has TRBV6-6 and TRBJ1-6; D is ambiguous. The CDR3 length is 14 residues. Germline V lookup: CDR1 MNHNY, CDR2 SVGAGI (reference sequence). The V gene lost 5 bases and the J gene lost 13 bases, with 18 bases spanning the gap.

The CDR3 sequence is CASSLRGWQETQYF. CDR3 bases: TGTGCCAGCAGTTTACGGGGTTGGCAAGAGACCCAGTACTTC. The gene calls are TRBV27 and TRBJ2-5, with D perhaps TRBD2 (5 bases). Between the trimmed V and J ends, which lost 2 bases and 2 bases, there was a span of 9 bases. CDR3 length: 14 amino acids. Looked up from germline, CDR1 is MNHEY and CDR2 is SMNVEV (reference sequence).

The V call is TRBV9, the J call TRBJ2-3, with 16 positions matching TRBD2. Unmatched junction bases numbered 21, after V lost 4 bases and J lost 1 base. The CDR3 covers 23 residues. Germline V gene data show CDR1 as SGDLS and CDR2 as YYNGEE. In DNA, the CDR3 is TGTGCCAGCAGCACCGGAGATTACAGGGGACTAGCGGGAGGGCTTATTCGCACAGATACGCAGTATTTT. Translation gives CASSTGDYRGLAGGLIRTDTQYF.

V gene TRBV4-3 combines with J gene TRBJ2-7; tentatively, D is TRBD2 (6 bases). This CDR3 comprises 16 residues. Between the trimmed V and J ends, which lost 4 bases and 2 bases, there was a span of 18 bases. Germline V lookup: CDR1 LGHNA, CDR2 YSLEER. CDR3 residues: CASSRGMGPGTYEQYF. The CDR3 region has the DNA TGCGCCAGCAGCCGCGGGATGGGCCCCGGGACCTACGAGCAGTACTTC.

The chain is built from TRBV7-2 and TRBJ2-5; unclear D gene. Trimming left V 3 bases short and J 1 base short, with 6 bases between. This CDR3 region has 13 residues. CDR1 is SGHTA and CDR2 is FQGNSA in the germline V gene. CDR3 DNA sequence: TGTGCCAGCAGCTTCCGGGTCCAAGAGACCCAGTACTTC. It yields the protein CASSFRVQETQYF.

This chain joins TRBV10-3 and TRBJ2-1; 7 nucleotides agree with TRBD2. The CDR3 covers 13 residues. J lost 12 bases, V lost 4 bases, and 9 bases had no gene match. Germline assignment: CDR1 ENHRY and CDR2 SYGVKD. CDR3 protein: CAISGDQRDSQFF. The DNA of the CDR3 is TGTGCCATCAGTGGGGATCAGCGGGATTCGCAGTTCTTC.

The chain has TRBV11-2 and TRBJ2-7, with D perhaps TRBD1 (6 bases). V lost 5 bases and J 2 bases, leaving 10 bases between the germline ends. Germline V gene lookup returns CDR1 SGHAT and CDR2 FQNNGV. This CDR3 region has 13 residues. Here the CDR3 reads CASSLGAAYEQYF. In DNA, the CDR3 is TGTGCCAGCAGCCTGGGGGCCGCCTACGAGCAGTACTTC.

This rearrangement joins TRBV19 to TRBJ2-3, with D possibly TRBD1 on 6 matching bases. The CDR3 runs 17 residues. Trimming took 6 bases from V and 6 from J, leaving 25 bases between them. From germline, CDR1 is LNHDA and CDR2 SQIVND (reference sequence). The CDR3 coding sequence is TGTGCCAGTAGCAACCGAGCGAGGCAGGGGCCTGGGGATACGCAGTATTTT. Translation gives CASSNRARQGPGDTQYF. The entire variable domain, with the rest obtained from reference TRBV19 and TRBJ2-3, is as follows: DGGITQSPKYLFRKEGQNVTLSCEQNLNHDAMYWYRQDPGQGLRLIYYSQIVNDFQKGDIAEGYSVSREKKESFPLTVTSAQKNPTAFYLCASSNRARQGPGDTQYFGPGTRLTVL.

The CDR3: CAISESVTKRNNEQFF. CDR3 nucleotides: TGTGCCATCAGTGAGTCCGTGACTAAACGTAACAATGAGCAGTTCTTC. This chain links TRBV10-3 with TRBJ2-1, with D perhaps matching TRBD2 (5 bases). Deletions cut 0 bases from V and 5 bases from J, with 14 bases between. There are 16 residues in the CDR3. Germline assignment: CDR1 ENHRY and CDR2 SYGVKD.

The chain is built from TRBV5-6 and TRBJ1-4; no firm D call. This CDR3 spans 13 amino acids. Germline V CDR1 and CDR2: SGHDT, YYEEEE. Trimming shortened V by 8 bases and J by 1 base, and 9 bases separated the two germline ends. This chain's CDR3 is CASTGLTNEKLFF. The CDR3 region has the DNA TGTGCCAGTACGGGGTTAACTAATGAAAAACTGTTTTTT.

The chain joins TRBV5-1 to TRBJ1-4, with 7 bases aligning to TRBD1. Germline assignment: CDR1 SGHRS and CDR2 YFSETQ. The CDR3 totals 17 residues. V dropped 4 bases and J dropped 2; count of bases not matched to a gene: 11. CDR3 loop: CASSRQTGPGTNEKLFF. CDR3 nucleotides: TGCGCCAGCAGCCGCCAGACAGGGCCGGGGACTAATGAAAAACTGTTTTTT.

This sequence joins TRBV7-2 and TRBJ1-2; D remains ambiguous. This CDR3 is 14 amino acids long. With 0 bases removed from V and 3 bases from J, the gap between germline ends came to 8 bases. Germline V lookup: CDR1 SGHTA, CDR2 FQGNSA. CDR3 DNA sequence: TGTGCCAGCAGCTTAGCGCCCAGTTACTATGGCTACACCTTC. It is translated as CASSLAPSYYGYTF.

The chain combines TRBV7-8 with TRBJ1-2, with a possible D match to TRBD1 (5 bases). Deletions cut 5 bases from V and 5 bases from J, with 12 bases between. Germline CDR1 is SGHVS and CDR2 is FQNEAQ. The CDR3 spans 13 residues. The CDR3 loop reads CASSRQGIYGYTF. Written as DNA, the CDR3 is TGTGCCAGCAGCCGGCAGGGAATATATGGCTACACCTTC.

The gene calls are TRBV10-3 and TRBJ2-5; the match to TRBD1 covers 7 bases. Germline loops: CDR1 ENHRY, CDR2 SYGVKD. This CDR3 region has 12 residues. J lost 9 bases, V lost 6 bases, and 7 bases had no gene match. Here the CDR3 reads CAISQGGDPQYF. The CDR3 coding sequence is TGTGCCATCAGCCAAGGGGGCGATCCCCAGTACTTC.

This clone has only one observation. The chain couples TRBV2 to TRBJ1-5; maybe TRBD1 (5 bases). This CDR3 spans 14 amino acids. From germline, CDR1 is SNHLY and CDR2 FYNNEI. Trimming pared 7 bases from V and 4 bases from J, leaving 14 bases between. This CDR3 is CASTVWGENQPQHF. The CDR3 DNA follows: TGTGCCAGCACCGTCTGGGGGGAGAATCAGCCCCAGCATTTT.

The chain carries TRBV18 and TRBJ1-2, with D perhaps TRBD1 (5 bases). Trimming removed 3 bases from V and 4 bases from J, with 9 bases in between. Germline V gives CDR1 KGHSH, CDR2 LQKENI. There are 13 residues in the CDR3. Here the CDR3 reads CASSPQGGYGYTF. DNA for the CDR3: TGTGCCAGCTCACCGCAGGGAGGCTATGGCTACACCTTC.

The chain joins TRBV7-9 to TRBJ2-3, with 8 bases matching TRBD1. Germline CDR1 reads SEHNR; CDR2 reads FQNEAQ (reference sequence). The J segment lost 0 bases and the V segment lost 6 bases, leaving 8 bases of the junction unmatched. The CDR3 totals 16 residues. The CDR3 nucleotides read TGTGCCAGCAGAGGTCGACAGGGGTCTAGCACAGATACGCAGTATTTT. The encoded protein is CASRGRQGSSTDTQYF.

This chain joins TRBV5-1 and TRBJ1-1; no definite D call. CDR3 size: 15 residues. Germline lookup yields CDR1 SGHRS and CDR2 YFSETQ. Trimming shortened V by 4 bases and J by 0 bases, and 13 bases separated the two germline ends. The chain's CDR3 is CASSSMTLMNTEAFF. The CDR3 DNA is TGCGCCAGCAGCAGTATGACACTCATGAACACTGAAGCTTTCTTT. The variable domain in full, completed from reference TRBV5-1 and TRBJ1-1, reads KAGVTQTPRYLIKTRGQQVTLSCSPISGHRSVSWYQQTPGQGLQFLFEYFSETQRNKGNFPGRFSGRQFSNSRSEMNVSTLELGDSALYLCASSSMTLMNTEAFFGQGTRLTVV.

The rearrangement joins TRBV9 to TRBJ2-3, with a possible D match to TRBD1 (5 bases). Germline-derived CDR1 and CDR2 are SGDLS and YYNGEE. V lost 2 bases to trimming and J lost 2 bases, with 9 bases between them. The CDR3 runs 14 residues. The CDR3: CASSVQGYTDTQYF. The CDR3 region has the DNA TGTGCCAGCAGCGTTCAGGGATACACAGATACGCAGTATTTT.

The V gene is TRBV6-5, the J gene TRBJ2-5; D might be TRBD2 (7 bases). The CDR3 covers 14 residues. V lost 6 bases and J lost 5, with 16 bases in between. From germline, CDR1 is MNHEY and CDR2 SVGAGI. CDR3: CASSPGGQEETQYF. The CDR3 DNA reads as TGTGCCAGCAGCCCGGGGGGCCAGGAGGAGACCCAGTACTTC.

The chain has TRBV28 and TRBJ2-7; D gene uncertain. Germline loops: CDR1 MDHEN, CDR2 SYDVKM. V dropped 6 bases and J dropped 0 bases, with 9 bases sitting between them. The CDR3 has 13 amino acids. The CDR3 sequence is CASRRDTSYEQYF. CDR3 bases: TGTGCCAGCAGGCGCGACACCTCCTACGAGCAGTACTTC.

The rearrangement links TRBV27 to TRBJ2-3; 9 nucleotides line up with TRBD2. Germline loops: CDR1 MNHEY, CDR2 SMNVEV (reference sequence). With 2 bases clipped from V and 4 bases from J, the junction kept 1 base outside the gene matches. The CDR3 spans 14 residues. The CDR3 sequence: CASSLERGADTQYF. The CDR3 DNA reads as TGTGCCAGCAGTTTAGAGCGGGGGGCAGATACGCAGTATTTT.

The rearrangement links TRBV4-2 to TRBJ2-7; TRBD2 matches 9 bases. Germline V gene sequence: CDR1 LGHNA, CDR2 YNFKEQ. The CDR3 is 16 amino acids. V gave up 0 bases and J gave up 1 base; unmatched junction bases: 4. The CDR3 here is CASSQDGAGGSYEQYF. Here the CDR3 DNA reads TGTGCCAGCAGCCAAGATGGGGCGGGAGGGTCCTACGAGCAGTACTTC.